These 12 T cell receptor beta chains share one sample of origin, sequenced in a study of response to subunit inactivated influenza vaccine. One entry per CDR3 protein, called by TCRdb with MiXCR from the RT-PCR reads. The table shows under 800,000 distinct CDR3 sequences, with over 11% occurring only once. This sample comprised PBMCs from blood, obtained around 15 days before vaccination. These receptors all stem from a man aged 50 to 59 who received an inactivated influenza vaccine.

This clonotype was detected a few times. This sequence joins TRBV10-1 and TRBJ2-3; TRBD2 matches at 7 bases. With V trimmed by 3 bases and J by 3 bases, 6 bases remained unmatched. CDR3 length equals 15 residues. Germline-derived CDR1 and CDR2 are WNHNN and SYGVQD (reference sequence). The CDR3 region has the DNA TGCGCCAGCAGTGATCGCCTAGCGGCGACAGATACGCAGTATTTT. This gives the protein CASSDRLAATDTQYF.

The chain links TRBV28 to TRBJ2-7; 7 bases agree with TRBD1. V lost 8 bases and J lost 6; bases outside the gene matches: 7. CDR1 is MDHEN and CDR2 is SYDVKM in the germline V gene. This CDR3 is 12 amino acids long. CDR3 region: CASGYRGSEQYF. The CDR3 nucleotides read TGTGCCAGCGGATACAGGGGAAGCGAGCAGTACTTC.

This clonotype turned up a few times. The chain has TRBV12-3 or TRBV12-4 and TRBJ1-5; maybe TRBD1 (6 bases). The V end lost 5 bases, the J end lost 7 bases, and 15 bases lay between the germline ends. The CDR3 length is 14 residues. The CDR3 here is CASSPIGGGQPQHF. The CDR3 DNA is TGTGCCAGCAGTCCCATAGGGGGGGGCCAGCCCCAGCATTTT.

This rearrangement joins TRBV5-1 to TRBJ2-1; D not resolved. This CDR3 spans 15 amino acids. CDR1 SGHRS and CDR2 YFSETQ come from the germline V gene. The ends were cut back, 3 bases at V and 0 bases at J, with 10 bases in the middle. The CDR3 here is CASSSIKDSYNEQFF. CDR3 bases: TGCGCCAGCAGCTCTATTAAAGACTCCTACAATGAGCAGTTCTTC.

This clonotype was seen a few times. CDR3 DNA: TGCAGCGTTGAAGCGGGGGCTTTCTTT. It codes for CSVEAGAFF. V is TRBV29-1 and J is TRBJ1-1; no clear D. The CDR3 loop spans 9 amino acids. The germline V gene encodes CDR1 SQVTM and CDR2 ANQGSEA. V lost 1 base and J 11 bases, leaving 5 bases between the germline ends.

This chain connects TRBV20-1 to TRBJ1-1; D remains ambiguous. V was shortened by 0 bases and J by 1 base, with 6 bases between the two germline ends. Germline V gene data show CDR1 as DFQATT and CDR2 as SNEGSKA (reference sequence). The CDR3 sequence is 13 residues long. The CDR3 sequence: CSARDFRNTEAFF. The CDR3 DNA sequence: TGCAGTGCTAGAGATTTTAGGAACACTGAAGCTTTCTTT.

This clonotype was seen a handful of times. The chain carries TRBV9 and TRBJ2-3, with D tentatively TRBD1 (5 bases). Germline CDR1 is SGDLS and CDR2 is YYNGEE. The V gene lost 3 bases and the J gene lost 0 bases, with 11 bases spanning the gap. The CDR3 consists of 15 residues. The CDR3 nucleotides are TGTGCCAGCAGCGCAGGACACTTTAGCACAGATACGCAGTATTTT. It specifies CASSAGHFSTDTQYF.

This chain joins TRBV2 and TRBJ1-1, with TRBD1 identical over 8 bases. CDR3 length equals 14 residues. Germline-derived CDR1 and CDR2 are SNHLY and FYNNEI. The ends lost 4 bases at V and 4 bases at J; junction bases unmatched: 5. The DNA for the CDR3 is TGTGCCAGCAGTGGGACAGGGTGGGGCACTGAAGCTTTCTTT. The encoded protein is CASSGTGWGTEAFF.

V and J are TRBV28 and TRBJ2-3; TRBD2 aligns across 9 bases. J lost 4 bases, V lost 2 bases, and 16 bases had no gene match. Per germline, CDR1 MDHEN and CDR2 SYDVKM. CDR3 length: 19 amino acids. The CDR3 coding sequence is TGTGCCAGCAGTTTACGGCTAAGCGGGGGGAAACGTTGGGCAGATACGCAGTATTTT. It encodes CASSLRLSGGKRWADTQYF.

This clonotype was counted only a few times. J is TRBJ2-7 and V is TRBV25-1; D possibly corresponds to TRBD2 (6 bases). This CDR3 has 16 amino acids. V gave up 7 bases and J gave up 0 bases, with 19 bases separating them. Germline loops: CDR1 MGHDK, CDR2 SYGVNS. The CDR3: CASILRRGNSSYEQYF. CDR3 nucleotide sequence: TGTGCCAGCATCCTCCGGCGGGGCAATAGCTCCTACGAGCAGTACTTC.

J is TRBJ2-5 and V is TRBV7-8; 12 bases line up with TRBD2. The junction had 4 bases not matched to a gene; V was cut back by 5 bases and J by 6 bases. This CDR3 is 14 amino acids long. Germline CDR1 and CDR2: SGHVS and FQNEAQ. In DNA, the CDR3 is TGTGCCAGCAGCCTCGGACTAGCGGGACAGACCCAGTACTTC. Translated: CASSLGLAGQTQYF.

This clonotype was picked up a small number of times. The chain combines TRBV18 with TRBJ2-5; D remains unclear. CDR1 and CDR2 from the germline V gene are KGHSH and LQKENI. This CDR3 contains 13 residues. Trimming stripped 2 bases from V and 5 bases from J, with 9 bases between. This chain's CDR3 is CASSPGPEETQYF. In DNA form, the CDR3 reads TGTGCCAGCTCACCAGGACCAGAGGAGACCCAGTACTTC.